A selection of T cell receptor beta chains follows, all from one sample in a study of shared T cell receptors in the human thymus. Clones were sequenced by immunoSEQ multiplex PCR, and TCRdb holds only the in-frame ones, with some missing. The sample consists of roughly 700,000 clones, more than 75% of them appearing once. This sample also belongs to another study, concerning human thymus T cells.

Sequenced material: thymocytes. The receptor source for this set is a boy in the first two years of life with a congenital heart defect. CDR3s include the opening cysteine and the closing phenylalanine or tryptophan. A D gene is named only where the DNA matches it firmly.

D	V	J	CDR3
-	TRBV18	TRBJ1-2	CASSPGRGDGYTF
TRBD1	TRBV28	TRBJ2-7	CASSTQRGTGLYEQYF
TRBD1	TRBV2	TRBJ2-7	CASRDRGPVHEQYF
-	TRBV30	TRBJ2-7	CAWSVRRGRLDEQYF
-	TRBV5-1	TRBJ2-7	CASSPAERSHEQYF
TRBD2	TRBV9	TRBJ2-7	CASSADRGGFEQYF
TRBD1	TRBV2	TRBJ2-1	CASSPTGGYNEQFF
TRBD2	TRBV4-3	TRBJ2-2	CASSQGTSGRARNTGELFF
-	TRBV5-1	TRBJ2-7	CASSGGSGIPDEQYF
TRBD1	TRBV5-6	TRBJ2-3	CASRHWTGGPTDTQYF
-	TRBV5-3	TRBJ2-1	CARSSRTGDRYNEQFF
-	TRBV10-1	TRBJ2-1	CASSEVGRTLIREQFF
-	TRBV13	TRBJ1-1	CASSPSGHMNTEAFF